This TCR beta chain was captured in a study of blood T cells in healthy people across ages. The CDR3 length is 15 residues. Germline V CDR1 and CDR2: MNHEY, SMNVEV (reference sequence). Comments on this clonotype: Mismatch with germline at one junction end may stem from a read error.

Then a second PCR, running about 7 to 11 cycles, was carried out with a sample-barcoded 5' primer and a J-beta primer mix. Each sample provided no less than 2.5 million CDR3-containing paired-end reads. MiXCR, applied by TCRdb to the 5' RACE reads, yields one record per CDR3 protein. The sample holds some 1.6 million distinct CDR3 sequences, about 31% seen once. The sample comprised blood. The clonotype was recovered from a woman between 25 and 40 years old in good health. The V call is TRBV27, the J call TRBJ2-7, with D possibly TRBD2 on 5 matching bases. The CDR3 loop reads CASSLNRLDSCEQYF. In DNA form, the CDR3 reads TGTGCCAGCAGTTTAAACCGACTGGACTCCTGCGAGCAGTACTTC.